The 27 T cell receptor beta chains presented below share a single source sample, sequenced in a study of OX40 agonist ivuxolimab in advanced cancers. TCRdb's copy holds only in-frame clones and misses some; the assay was immunoSEQ multiplex PCR. This table has just under 65,000 clones, around 89% appearing once. Sequenced here: CD4+ or CD8+ T cells sorted from blood, sampled in a trial of the OX40 agonist ivuxolimab. The receptors were sampled from an adult with an advanced solid tumor such as melanoma, head and neck, liver or kidney cancer.

This chain links TRBV28 with TRBJ1-5; the match to TRBD1 covers 9 bases. The CDR3 length is 15 residues. Per germline, CDR1 MDHEN and CDR2 SYDVKM. V trimming: 8 bases; J trimming: 6 bases; junction bases outside the gene matches: 11. The CDR3 loop reads CASGIYRGRGQPQHF. In DNA, the CDR3 is TGTGCCAGCGGGATATACAGGGGGCGAGGTCAGCCCCAGCATTTT.

The rearrangement joins TRBV7-2 to TRBJ2-3; 13 positions agree with TRBD2. The germline gives CDR1 SGHTA, CDR2 FQGNSA. The CDR3 totals 17 residues. V gave up 5 bases and J gave up 5 bases; unmatched junction bases: 10. The CDR3 sequence: CASSLYRTSGSVDTQYF. The CDR3 bases are TGTGCCAGCAGCCTCTACCGGACTAGCGGGAGTGTAGATACGCAGTATTTT.

Here the CDR3 DNA reads TGCGCCAGCAGCTTGGCCGGGACTAGCGGGAGTAACACCGGGGAGCTGTTTTTT. This sequence encodes CASSLAGTSGSNTGELFF. V usage is TRBV5-1 and J usage is TRBJ2-2; TRBD2 matches at 14 bases. This CDR3 contains 18 residues. CDR1 SGHRS and CDR2 YFSETQ come from the germline V gene. After removal of 0 bases from V and 2 bases from J, the junction contained 3 bases not matched to a gene.

The CDR3 region has the DNA TGCGCCAGCAGCCAACTGGACAGGGTTTTTAATGGCTACACCTTC. Amino acid sequence: CASSQLDRVFNGYTF. This chain connects TRBV4-1 to TRBJ1-2; TRBD1 aligns across 8 bases. The V and J ends lost 2 bases and 6 bases, in that order; junction bases with no gene match: 8. CDR3 length equals 15 residues. Germline V gives CDR1 MGHRA, CDR2 YSYEKL.

The table lists this clone with a count of one. The rearrangement joins TRBV28 to TRBJ1-5; 10 nucleotides agree with TRBD1. The CDR3 contains 20 residues. CDR1 and CDR2 from the germline V gene are MDHEN and SYDVKM. V shed 4 bases, J shed 2 bases, and the junction held 17 bases outside the gene matches. The CDR3 is CASSSHSTGTGVIGNQPQHF. CDR3 coding DNA: TGTGCCAGCAGTTCTCACTCGACCGGGACAGGGGTTATCGGCAATCAGCCCCAGCATTTT.

The chain carries TRBV7-9 and TRBJ2-6; no clear D gene. V lost 3 bases and J lost 2, with 2 bases in between. CDR1 SEHNR and CDR2 FQNEAQ come from the germline V gene (reference sequence). The CDR3 loop spans 13 amino acids. DNA of the CDR3: TGTGCCAGCAGCTTTGCTGGGGCCAACGTCCTGACTTTC. This sequence encodes CASSFAGANVLTF.

In nucleotides, the CDR3 is TGTGCCAGCAACTCCCCCCAGGGGGCCGGAGAAAAACTGTTTTTT. This encodes CASNSPQGAGEKLFF. This chain connects TRBV28 to TRBJ1-4; 8 bases are a match to TRBD1. This CDR3 contains 15 residues. Germline-derived CDR1 and CDR2 are MDHEN and SYDVKM. J lost 8 bases, V lost 7 bases, and 12 bases had no gene match.

V gene TRBV11-2 combines with J gene TRBJ1-6; 11 bases align to TRBD1. J was trimmed by 3 bases and V by 4 bases; bases with no gene match: 2. Germline values: CDR1 SGHAT, CDR2 FQNNGV. The CDR3 is made up of 16 amino acids. The CDR3 DNA reads TGTGCCAGCAGCTCTGGGACAGGGGGCTATAATTCACCCCTCCACTTT. This codes for CASSSGTGGYNSPLHF.

The chain recombines TRBV27 with TRBJ2-5; 9 bases are shared with TRBD1. After removal of 6 bases from V and 5 bases from J, the junction contained 10 bases not matched to a gene. The germline gives CDR1 MNHEY, CDR2 SMNVEV (reference sequence). The CDR3 consists of 15 residues. CDR3 sequence (DNA): TGTGCCAGCAGATTGGGACAGGGAGTATTGGAGACCCAGTACTTC. Translation gives CASRLGQGVLETQYF.

V and J are TRBV4-2 and TRBJ1-4, with a tentative D call TRBD1 (5 bases). The V end was cut by 0 bases, the J end by 8 bases, with 16 bases between. Germline CDR1 is LGHNA and CDR2 is YNFKEQ. CDR3 length: 16 amino acids. CDR3 sequence: CASSQDFGARDEKLFF. The CDR3 DNA is TGTGCCAGCAGCCAAGATTTCGGCGCACGGGACGAAAAACTGTTTTTT.

The chain carries TRBV11-2 and TRBJ1-3; no clear D. This CDR3 is 14 amino acids long. V shed 6 bases and J shed 0 bases, with 9 bases lying between them. Looked up from germline, CDR1 is SGHAT and CDR2 is FQNNGV. CDR3 sequence reads: CASSRQVSGNTIYF. The CDR3 DNA follows: TGTGCCAGCAGTAGACAAGTCTCTGGAAACACCATATATTTT.

CDR3 loop: CASSVGPNQETQYF. The CDR3 region has the DNA TGTGCCAGCAGCGTAGGTCCCAACCAAGAGACCCAGTACTTC. V gene TRBV9 combines with J gene TRBJ2-5; no clear D gene. The CDR3 spans 14 residues. Germline V gene data show CDR1 as SGDLS and CDR2 as YYNGEE. Between the trimmed V and J ends, which lost 0 bases and 0 bases, there was a span of 6 bases.

This clone was detected once. The chain recombines TRBV5-6 with TRBJ2-1; D uncertain. Germline CDR1 is SGHDT and CDR2 is YYEEEE. The length of the CDR3 is 14 residues. V lost 5 bases and J lost 8, with 17 bases in between. The CDR3 is CASSSRGDLDEQFF. CDR3 sequence (DNA): TGTGCCAGCAGTTCCCGTGGAGACTTGGATGAGCAGTTCTTC.

The gene calls are TRBV18 and TRBJ2-6; TRBD2 is a possible D gene (7 bases). Per the germline V gene, CDR1 is KGHSH and CDR2 is LQKENI. This CDR3 contains 18 residues. V was trimmed by 6 bases and J by 0 bases, leaving 18 bases between them. CDR3 coding DNA: TGTGCCAGCTCCCCAAGGGGGGGGGCCTACTCTGGGGCCAACGTCCTGACTTTC. This translates into CASSPRGGAYSGANVLTF.

The CDR3 reads CSVLTGQGNGYTF. The DNA for the CDR3 is TGCAGCGTGCTAACGGGACAGGGGAATGGCTACACCTTC. The chain has TRBV29-1 and TRBJ1-2; 10 bases match TRBD1. The germline gives CDR1 SQVTM, CDR2 ANQGSEA. Trimming took 6 bases from V and 6 from J; bases not matched to a gene: 7. The CDR3 contains 13 residues.

This clone was detected only once. The rearrangement links TRBV28 to TRBJ1-3; D is possibly TRBD1 (5 bases). CDR3 size: 15 residues. Germline CDR1 reads MDHEN; CDR2 reads SYDVKM. Trimming cost V 5 bases and J 3 bases, with 14 bases left between them. CDR3 coding DNA: TGTGCCAGCAGTACTGACGGGACTATTGGAAACACCATATATTTT. It encodes CASSTDGTIGNTIYF.

J is TRBJ2-2 and V is TRBV19; D gene unclear. The CDR3 totals 13 residues. V lost 3 bases, J lost 7 bases, and 9 bases lay in between. In germline, CDR1 is LNHDA, CDR2 SQIVND (reference sequence). The CDR3 region has the DNA TGTGCCAGTAGTATCCCGTGGAGCGGGGAGCTGTTTTTT. Translated, it gives CASSIPWSGELFF.

The chain has TRBV15 and TRBJ2-5; TRBD1 agrees at 12 bases. V trimming: 3 bases; J trimming: 5 bases; junction bases outside the gene matches: 4. CDR3 length: 15 amino acids. Germline CDR1 reads LNHNV; CDR2 reads YYDKDF (reference sequence). The CDR3 nucleotides read TGTGCCACCAGCAGGGGGGACAGGGGGCACGAGACCCAGTACTTC. This codes for CATSRGDRGHETQYF.

The chain is built from TRBV2 and TRBJ2-3, with 8 nucleotides matching TRBD2. Per germline, CDR1 SNHLY and CDR2 FYNNEI. The CDR3 loop spans 13 amino acids. The trim removed 6 bases at V and 5 bases at J, leaving 4 bases unmatched. CDR3 bases: TGTGCCAGCAGCGGGGGGGCCGGAGATACGCAGTATTTT. Protein sequence: CASSGGAGDTQYF.

The rearrangement uses TRBV5-1 and TRBJ2-2; D is undetermined. CDR3 length: 14 amino acids. V dropped 0 bases and J dropped 1 base, with 4 bases sitting between them. Germline CDR1 SGHRS, CDR2 YFSETQ. The DNA of the CDR3 is TGCGCCAGCAGCTTGGAAGGGAACACCGGGGAGCTGTTTTTT. The encoded protein is CASSLEGNTGELFF.

The J gene is TRBJ2-3, the V gene TRBV10-3; the match to TRBD2 covers 9 bases. CDR3 size: 14 residues. J was trimmed by 4 bases and V by 5 bases; bases with no gene match: 4. Germline V CDR1 and CDR2: ENHRY, SYGVKD. The CDR3 DNA reads as TGTGCCATCAGTCTTAGCGGGGGTGCAGATACGCAGTATTTT. Its protein product is CAISLSGGADTQYF.

The DNA of the CDR3 is TGTGCCAGCAGTGGGTCCTACGAGCAGTACTTC. This sequence encodes CASSGSYEQYF. This chain links TRBV2 with TRBJ2-7; D unresolved. Germline CDR1 SNHLY, CDR2 FYNNEI. The CDR3 has 11 residues. Deletions cut 4 bases from V and 1 base from J, with 2 bases between.

This chain connects TRBV5-1 to TRBJ2-5; 10 bases are a match to TRBD2. Trimming cost V 3 bases and J 5 bases; bases outside gene matches: 10. The CDR3 spans 16 residues. The V gene's germline CDR1 is SGHRS and CDR2 YFSETQ. The CDR3 is CASSSRTSGGGETQYF. In DNA form, the CDR3 reads TGCGCCAGCAGCTCAAGGACTAGCGGAGGAGGGGAGACCCAGTACTTC.

J is TRBJ2-3 and V is TRBV4-2; the D gene is possibly TRBD1 (5 bases). The CDR3 runs 15 residues. In germline, CDR1 is LGHNA, CDR2 YNFKEQ. Deletions cut 0 bases from V and 6 bases from J, with 13 bases between. The CDR3 DNA reads as TGTGCCAGCAGCCAAGATCAGGGTAATGGGGATACGCAGTATTTT. This sequence encodes CASSQDQGNGDTQYF.

The chain employs TRBV15 and TRBJ2-5; 8 bases fit TRBD1. This CDR3 spans 15 amino acids. Germline assignment: CDR1 LNHNV and CDR2 YYDKDF (reference sequence). The J segment lost 5 bases and the V segment lost 3 bases, leaving 8 bases of the junction unmatched. In DNA form, the CDR3 reads TGTGCCACCAGCAGGAAGGACAGGGCTAGGGAGACCCAGTACTTC. Its protein is CATSRKDRARETQYF.

This chain joins TRBV5-1 and TRBJ2-1; TRBD2 aligns across 7 bases. J was trimmed by 4 bases and V by 4 bases; bases with no gene match: 8. The CDR3 extends over 15 amino acids. CDR1 and CDR2 (germline): SGHRS, YFSETQ. CDR3 loop: CASSQTSSEYNEQFF. The CDR3 nucleotides are TGCGCCAGCAGCCAGACTAGCTCAGAATACAATGAGCAGTTCTTC.

Here the CDR3 DNA reads TGTGCCAGCAGTTTATTCGGACTAGCGGGGGGCCTTTTGGGAGAGACCCAGTACTTC. Protein sequence: CASSLFGLAGGLLGETQYF. This chain uses TRBV27 with TRBJ2-5, with 14 bases that match TRBD2. This CDR3 spans 19 amino acids. CDR1 is MNHEY, CDR2 SMNVEV, per germline (reference sequence). The J segment lost 4 bases and the V segment lost 1 base, leaving 11 bases of the junction unmatched.